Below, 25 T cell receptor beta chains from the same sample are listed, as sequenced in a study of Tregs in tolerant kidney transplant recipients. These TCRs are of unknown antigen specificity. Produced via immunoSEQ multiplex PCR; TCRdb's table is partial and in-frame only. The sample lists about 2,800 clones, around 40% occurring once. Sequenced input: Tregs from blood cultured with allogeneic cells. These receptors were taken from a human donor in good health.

The CDR3 here is CASSWGTGGEIEAFF. Here the CDR3 DNA reads TGTGCCAGTAGTTGGGGAACAGGGGGCGAGATTGAAGCTTTCTTT. The chain couples TRBV19 to TRBJ1-1; TRBD1 matches at 9 bases. The V segment lost 5 bases and the J segment 7 bases; nucleotides outside the gene matches: 11. The germline gives CDR1 LNHDA, CDR2 SQIVND (reference sequence). CDR3 length: 15 amino acids. The complete variable domain, with remaining parts taken from reference TRBV19 and TRBJ1-1, reads DGGITQSPKYLFRKEGQNVTLSCEQNLNHDAMYWYRQDPGQGLRLIYYSQIVNDFQKGDIAEGYSVSREKKESFPLTVTSAQKNPTAFYLCASSWGTGGEIEAFFGQGTRLTVV.

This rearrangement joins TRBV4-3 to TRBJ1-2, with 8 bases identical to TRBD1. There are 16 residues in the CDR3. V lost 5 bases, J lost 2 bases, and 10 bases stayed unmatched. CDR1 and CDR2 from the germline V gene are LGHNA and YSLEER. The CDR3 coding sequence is TGCGCCAGCAGCGAACGGGACAGGCGGAGGAACTATGGCTACACCTTC. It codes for CASSERDRRRNYGYTF.

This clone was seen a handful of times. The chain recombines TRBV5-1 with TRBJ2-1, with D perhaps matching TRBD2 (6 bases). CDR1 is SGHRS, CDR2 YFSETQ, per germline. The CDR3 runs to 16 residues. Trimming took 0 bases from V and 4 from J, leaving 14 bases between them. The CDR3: CASSLAGSGLYNEQFF. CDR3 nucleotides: TGCGCCAGCAGCTTGGCGGGGAGCGGGTTATACAATGAGCAGTTCTTC.

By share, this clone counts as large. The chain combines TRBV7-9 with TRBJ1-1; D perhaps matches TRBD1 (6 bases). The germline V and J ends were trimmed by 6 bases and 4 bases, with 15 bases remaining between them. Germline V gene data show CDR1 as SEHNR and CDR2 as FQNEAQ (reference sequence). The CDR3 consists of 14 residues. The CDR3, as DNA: TGTGCCAGCAGATTGACGGGGGCCGGCACTGAAGCTTTCTTT. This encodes CASRLTGAGTEAFF. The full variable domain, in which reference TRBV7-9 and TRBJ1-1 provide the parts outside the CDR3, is DTGVSQNPRHKITKRGQNVTFRCDPISEHNRLYWYRQTLGQGPEFLTYFQNEAQLEKSRLLSDRFSAERPKGSFSTLEIQRTEQGDSAMYLCASRLTGAGTEAFFGQGTRLTVV.

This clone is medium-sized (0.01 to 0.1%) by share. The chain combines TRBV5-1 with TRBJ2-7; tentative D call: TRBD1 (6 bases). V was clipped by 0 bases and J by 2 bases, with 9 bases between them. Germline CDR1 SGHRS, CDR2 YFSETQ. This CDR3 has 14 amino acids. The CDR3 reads CASSLGDTAYEQYF. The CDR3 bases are TGCGCCAGCAGCTTGGGGGACACCGCCTACGAGCAGTACTTC.

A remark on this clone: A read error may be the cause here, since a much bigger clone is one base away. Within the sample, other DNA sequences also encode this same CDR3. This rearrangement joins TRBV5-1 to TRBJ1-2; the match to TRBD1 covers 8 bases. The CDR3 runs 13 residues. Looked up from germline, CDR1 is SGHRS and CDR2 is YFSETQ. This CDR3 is CASSRQGIYGYTF. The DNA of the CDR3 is TGCGCTAGCAGCCGACAGGGGATTTATGGCTACACCTTC.

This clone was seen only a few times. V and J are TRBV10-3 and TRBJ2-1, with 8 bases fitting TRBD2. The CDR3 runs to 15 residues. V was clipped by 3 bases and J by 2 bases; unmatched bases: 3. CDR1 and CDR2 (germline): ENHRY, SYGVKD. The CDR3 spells CAISDPGLAYNEQFF. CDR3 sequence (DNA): TGTGCCATCAGTGATCCGGGACTAGCCTACAATGAGCAGTTCTTC.

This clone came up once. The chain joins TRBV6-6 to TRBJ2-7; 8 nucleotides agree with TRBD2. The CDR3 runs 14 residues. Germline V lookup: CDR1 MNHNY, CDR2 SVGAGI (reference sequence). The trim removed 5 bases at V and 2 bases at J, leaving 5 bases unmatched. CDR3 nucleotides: TGTGCCAGCAGTCCCCGGGGGGGGGCCTACGAGCAGTACTTC. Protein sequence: CASSPRGGAYEQYF.

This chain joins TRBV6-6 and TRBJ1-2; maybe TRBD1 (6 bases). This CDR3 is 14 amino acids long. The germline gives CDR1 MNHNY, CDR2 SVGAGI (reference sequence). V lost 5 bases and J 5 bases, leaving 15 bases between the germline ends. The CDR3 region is CASSALQGKYGYTF. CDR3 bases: TGTGCCAGCAGTGCGCTTCAGGGGAAGTATGGCTACACCTTC.

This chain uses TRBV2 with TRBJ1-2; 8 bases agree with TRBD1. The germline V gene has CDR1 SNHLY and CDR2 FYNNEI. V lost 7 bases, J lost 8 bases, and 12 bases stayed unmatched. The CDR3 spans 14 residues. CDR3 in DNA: TGTGCCAGCATCAGGGGGCGCGGGCCTTGGGGCTACACCTTC. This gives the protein CASIRGRGPWGYTF.

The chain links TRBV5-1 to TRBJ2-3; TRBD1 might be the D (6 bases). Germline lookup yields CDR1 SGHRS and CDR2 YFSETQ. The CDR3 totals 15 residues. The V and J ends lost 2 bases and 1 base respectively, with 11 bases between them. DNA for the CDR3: TGCGCCAGCAGCTTTATTGAGGGGGGCACAGATACGCAGTATTTT. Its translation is CASSFIEGGTDTQYF.

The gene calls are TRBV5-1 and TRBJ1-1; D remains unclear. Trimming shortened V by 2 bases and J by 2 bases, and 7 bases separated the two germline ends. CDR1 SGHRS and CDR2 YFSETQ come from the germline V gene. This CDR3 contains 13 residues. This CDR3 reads CASSFSGNTEAFF. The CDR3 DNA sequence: TGCGCCAGCAGCTTTTCAGGTAACACTGAAGCTTTCTTT.

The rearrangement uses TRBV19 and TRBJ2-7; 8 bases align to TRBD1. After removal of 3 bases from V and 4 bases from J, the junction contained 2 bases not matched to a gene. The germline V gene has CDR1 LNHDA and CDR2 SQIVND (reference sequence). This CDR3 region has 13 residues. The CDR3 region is CASSIQGAYEQYF. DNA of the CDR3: TGTGCCAGTAGTATCCAGGGGGCGTACGAGCAGTACTTC.

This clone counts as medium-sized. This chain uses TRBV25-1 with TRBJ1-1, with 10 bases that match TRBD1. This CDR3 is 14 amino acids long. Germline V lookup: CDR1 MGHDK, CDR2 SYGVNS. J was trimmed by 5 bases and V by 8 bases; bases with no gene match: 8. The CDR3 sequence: CASGTQGQGTEAFF. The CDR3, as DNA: TGTGCCAGCGGGACTCAGGGACAGGGGACTGAAGCTTTCTTT.

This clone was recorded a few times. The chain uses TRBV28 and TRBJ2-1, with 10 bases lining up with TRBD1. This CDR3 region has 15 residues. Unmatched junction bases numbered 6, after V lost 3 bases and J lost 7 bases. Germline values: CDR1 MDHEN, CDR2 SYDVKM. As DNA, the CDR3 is TGTGCCAGCAGTTTCTTGACAGGGGGCTCAAATGAGCAGTTCTTC. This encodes CASSFLTGGSNEQFF.

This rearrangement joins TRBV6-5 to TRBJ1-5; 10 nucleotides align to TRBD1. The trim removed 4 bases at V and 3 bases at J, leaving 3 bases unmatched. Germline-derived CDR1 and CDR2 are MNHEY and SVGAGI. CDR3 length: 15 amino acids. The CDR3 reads CASSSGTGANQPQHF. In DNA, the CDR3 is TGTGCCAGCAGTTCCGGGACAGGGGCCAATCAGCCCCAGCATTTT.

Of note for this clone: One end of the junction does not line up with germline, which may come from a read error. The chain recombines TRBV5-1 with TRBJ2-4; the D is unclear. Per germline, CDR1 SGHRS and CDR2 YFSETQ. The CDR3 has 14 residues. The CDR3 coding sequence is TGTGCCAGCAGCTACCGAAGCGCCAAAAACATTCAGTACTTC. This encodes CASSYRSAKNIQYF.

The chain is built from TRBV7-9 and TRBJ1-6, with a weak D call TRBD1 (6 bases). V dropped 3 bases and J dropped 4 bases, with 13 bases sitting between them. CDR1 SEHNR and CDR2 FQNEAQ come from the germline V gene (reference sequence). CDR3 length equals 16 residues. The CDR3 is CASSLAGVLYNSPLHF. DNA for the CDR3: TGTGCCAGCAGCTTGGCAGGGGTCCTTTATAATTCACCCCTCCACTTT.

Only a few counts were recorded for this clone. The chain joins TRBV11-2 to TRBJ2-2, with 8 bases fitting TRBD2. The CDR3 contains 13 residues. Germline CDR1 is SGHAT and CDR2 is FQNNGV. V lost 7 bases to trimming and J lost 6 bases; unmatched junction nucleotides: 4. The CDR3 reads CASTRAGAGELFF. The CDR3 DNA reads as TGTGCCAGCACCCGAGCGGGAGCCGGGGAGCTGTTTTTT. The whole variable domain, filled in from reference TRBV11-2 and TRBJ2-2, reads EAGVAQSPRYKIIEKRQSVAFWCNPISGHATLYWYQQILGQGPKLLIQFQNNGVVDDSQLPKDRFSAERLKGVDSTLKIQPAKLEDSAVYLCASTRAGAGELFFGEGSRLTVL.

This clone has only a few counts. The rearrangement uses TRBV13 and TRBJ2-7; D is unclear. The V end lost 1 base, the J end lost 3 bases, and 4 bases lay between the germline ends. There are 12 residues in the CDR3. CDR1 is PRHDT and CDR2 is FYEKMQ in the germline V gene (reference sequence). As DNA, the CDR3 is TGTGCCAGCAGCTTAGCGGGCTACGAGCAGTACTTC. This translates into CASSLAGYEQYF.

The CDR3 protein is CASSPLVFKGQGVKFF. CDR3 DNA: TGTGCCAGCAGCCCTTTGGTTTTCAAGGGACAGGGCGTGAAGTTCTTC. V gene TRBV7-9 combines with J gene TRBJ2-1, with 9 bases that match TRBD1. The V gene's germline CDR1 is SEHNR and CDR2 FQNEAQ (reference sequence). The CDR3 has 16 residues. V lost 5 bases to trimming and J lost 14 bases; unmatched junction nucleotides: 19.

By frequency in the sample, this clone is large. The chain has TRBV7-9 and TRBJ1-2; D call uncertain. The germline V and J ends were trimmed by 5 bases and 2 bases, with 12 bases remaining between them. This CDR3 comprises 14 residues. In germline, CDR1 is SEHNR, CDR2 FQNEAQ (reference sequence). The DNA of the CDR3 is TGTGCCAGCAGCCCGGTCCCCGGGAACTATGGCTACACCTTC. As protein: CASSPVPGNYGYTF.

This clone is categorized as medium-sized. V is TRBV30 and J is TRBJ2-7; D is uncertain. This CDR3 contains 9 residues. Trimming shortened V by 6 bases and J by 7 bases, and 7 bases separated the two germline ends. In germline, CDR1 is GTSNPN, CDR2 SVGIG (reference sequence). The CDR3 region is CACGPEQYF. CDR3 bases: TGTGCCTGCGGCCCGGAGCAGTACTTC.

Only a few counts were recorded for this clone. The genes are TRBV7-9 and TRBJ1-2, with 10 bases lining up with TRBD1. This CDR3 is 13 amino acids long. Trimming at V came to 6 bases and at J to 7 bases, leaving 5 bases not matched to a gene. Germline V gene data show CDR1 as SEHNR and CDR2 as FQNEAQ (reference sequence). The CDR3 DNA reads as TGTGCCAGCAGTCCGACAGGGGGCCCTGGCTACACCTTC. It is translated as CASSPTGGPGYTF.

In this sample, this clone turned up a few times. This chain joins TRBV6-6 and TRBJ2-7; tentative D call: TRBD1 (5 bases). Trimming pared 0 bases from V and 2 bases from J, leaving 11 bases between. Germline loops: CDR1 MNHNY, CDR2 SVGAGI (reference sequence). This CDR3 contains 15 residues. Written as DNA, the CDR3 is TGTGCCAGCAGTTACTCGGGCGTCAGGGCCTACGAGCAGTACTTC. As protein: CASSYSGVRAYEQYF.